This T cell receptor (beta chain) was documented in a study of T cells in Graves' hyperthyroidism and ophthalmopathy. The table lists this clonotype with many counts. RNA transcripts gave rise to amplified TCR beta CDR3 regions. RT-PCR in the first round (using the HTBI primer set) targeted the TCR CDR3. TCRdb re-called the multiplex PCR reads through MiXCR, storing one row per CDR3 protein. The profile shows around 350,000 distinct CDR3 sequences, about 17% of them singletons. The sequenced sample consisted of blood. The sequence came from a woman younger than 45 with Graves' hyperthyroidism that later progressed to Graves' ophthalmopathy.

The CDR3 reads CSVRTSGIYEQYF. In DNA form, the CDR3 reads TGCAGCGTTCGGACTAGCGGGATTTACGAGCAGTACTTC. V and J are TRBV20-1 and TRBJ2-7, with 12 bases matching TRBD2. The CDR3 covers 13 residues. The V gene's germline CDR1 is DFQATT and CDR2 SNEGSKA (reference sequence).